These 10 T cell receptor beta chains came from one sample sequenced in a study of T cells in Graves' hyperthyroidism and ophthalmopathy. The source material, RNA transcripts, was used to amplify TCR beta CDR3 regions. HTBI primers were used for first-round RT-PCR of the TCR CDR3. MiXCR was run by TCRdb on the multiplex PCR reads, yielding one entry per CDR3 protein. The top ten hold 13% to 15% of the sample, which has around 420,000 distinct CDR3 sequences, 15% to 18% seen once. The sample comprised blood. These receptors came from a young woman with Graves' hyperthyroidism.

This clonotype was found many times. J is TRBJ1-1 and V is TRBV18, with D hard to call. Germline CDR1 and CDR2: KGHSH and LQKENI. The V and J ends lost 6 bases and 3 bases respectively, with 5 bases between them. This CDR3 contains 11 residues. The CDR3 DNA reads TGTGCCAGCTCCCCGGACACTGAAGCTTTCTTT. It encodes CASSPDTEAFF.

This clonotype was detected only a few times. The chain carries TRBV10-3 and TRBJ1-2; D remains unclear. CDR3 length: 14 amino acids. The ends were cut back, 0 bases at V and 6 bases at J, with 11 bases in the middle. CDR1 ENHRY and CDR2 SYGVKD come from the germline V gene. The chain's CDR3 is CAISESGAPHGYTF. CDR3 nucleotides: TGTGCCATCAGTGAGTCAGGAGCCCCCCATGGCTACACCTTC.

This clonotype was recorded a few times. This chain links TRBV28 with TRBJ1-1; D unclear. Germline V gene data show CDR1 as MDHEN and CDR2 as SYDVKM. The V end was cut by 3 bases, the J end by 8 bases, with 16 bases between. The CDR3 spans 14 residues. Written as DNA, the CDR3 is TGTGCCAGCAGTTTGTGGGCTGCAGGACTAGAAGCTTTCTTT. Translation gives CASSLWAAGLEAFF.

This clonotype has a single count. The rearrangement uses TRBV7-9 and TRBJ2-5; no definite D call. The CDR3 covers 12 residues. With 0 bases removed from V and 9 bases from J, the gap between germline ends came to 8 bases. Germline V lookup: CDR1 SEHNR, CDR2 FQNEAQ (reference sequence). The CDR3 is CASSLALGPQYF. CDR3 bases: TGTGCCAGCAGCTTAGCATTGGGTCCCCAGTACTTC.

This clonotype was detected a few times. This chain joins TRBV7-9 and TRBJ2-2, with 9 nucleotides matching TRBD2. V lost 6 bases, J lost 0 bases, and 17 bases stayed unmatched. This CDR3 is 20 amino acids long. Germline V lookup: CDR1 SEHNR, CDR2 FQNEAQ (reference sequence). The CDR3 DNA follows: TGTGCCAGCAGATCCATTCGTAGGGGACTAGCCCTAGCGAACACCGGGGAGCTGTTTTTT. As protein: CASRSIRRGLALANTGELFF. The whole variable domain, filled in from reference TRBV7-9 and TRBJ2-2, reads DTGVSQNPRHKITKRGQNVTFRCDPISEHNRLYWYRQTLGQGPEFLTYFQNEAQLEKSRLLSDRFSAERPKGSFSTLEIQRTEQGDSAMYLCASRSIRRGLALANTGELFFGEGSRLTVL.

The chain employs TRBV6-1 and TRBJ2-5; tentative D call: TRBD2 (5 bases). V lost 6 bases to trimming and J lost 7 bases, with 21 bases between them. Germline V gene sequence: CDR1 MNHNS, CDR2 SASEGT. The CDR3 is 15 amino acids. In DNA form, the CDR3 reads TGTGCCAGCAGCCGGGCCGGGATTGAGTCAGTGACCCAGTACTTC. Residues: CASSRAGIESVTQYF.

This clonotype was picked up a small number of times. The CDR3 reads CSATGTSGRADTQYF. The CDR3 DNA follows: TGCAGTGCAACCGGGACTAGCGGGAGGGCAGATACGCAGTATTTT. The V and J genes are TRBV20-1 and TRBJ2-3, with 16 positions matching TRBD2. This CDR3 is 15 amino acids long. CDR1 is DFQATT, CDR2 SNEGSKA, per germline (reference sequence). The V and J ends lost 6 bases and 4 bases, in that order; junction bases with no gene match: 4.

As for this clonotype: One base away lies a much larger clone, so this may be a sequencing read error. V gene TRBV20-1 combines with J gene TRBJ2-5; TRBD2 matches 14 bases. This CDR3 is built from 18 residues. The germline V gene has CDR1 DFQATT and CDR2 SNEGSKA (reference sequence). The CDR3 protein is CSASPLGLAGVGWETQHF. In nucleotides, the CDR3 is TGCAGTGCTAGCCCCCTGGGACTAGCGGGAGTTGGATGGGAGACCCAGCACTTC.

A word on this clonotype: This may be a read error, as it is one base from a much larger clone. The chain combines TRBV10-3 with TRBJ2-3, with 8 bases lining up with TRBD2. The CDR3 contains 16 residues. V was clipped by 8 bases and J by 2 bases; unmatched bases: 12. Per germline, CDR1 ENHRY and CDR2 SYGVKD. DNA of the CDR3: TGTGCCATCTCCGGAAGCGGGGGCGGAGACACAGATACGCAGTATTTT. Protein sequence: CAISGSGGGDTDTQYF.

The rearrangement links TRBV6-1 to TRBJ2-7; D may be TRBD1 (5 bases). This CDR3 comprises 14 residues. V dropped 8 bases and J dropped 3 bases, with 17 bases sitting between them. CDR1 and CDR2 (germline): MNHNS, SASEGT. The DNA for the CDR3 is TGTGCCAGCCCTAAGAAAACAGGAGACTACGAGCAGTACTTC. This encodes CASPKKTGDYEQYF.